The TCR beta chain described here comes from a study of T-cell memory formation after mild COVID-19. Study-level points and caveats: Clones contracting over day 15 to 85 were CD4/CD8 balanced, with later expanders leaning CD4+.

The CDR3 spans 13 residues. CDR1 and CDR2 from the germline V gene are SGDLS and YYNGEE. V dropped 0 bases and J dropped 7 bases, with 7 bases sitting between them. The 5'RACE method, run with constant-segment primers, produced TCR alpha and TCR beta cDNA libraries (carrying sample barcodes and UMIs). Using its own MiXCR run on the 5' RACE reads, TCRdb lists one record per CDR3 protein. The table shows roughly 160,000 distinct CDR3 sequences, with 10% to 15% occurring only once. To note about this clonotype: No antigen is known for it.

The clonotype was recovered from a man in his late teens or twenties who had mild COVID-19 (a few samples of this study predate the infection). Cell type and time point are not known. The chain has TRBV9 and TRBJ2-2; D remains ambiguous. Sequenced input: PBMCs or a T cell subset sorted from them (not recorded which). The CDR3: CASSVVVSGELFF. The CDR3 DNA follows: TGTGCCAGCAGCGTAGTGGTCAGCGGGGAGCTGTTTTTT.